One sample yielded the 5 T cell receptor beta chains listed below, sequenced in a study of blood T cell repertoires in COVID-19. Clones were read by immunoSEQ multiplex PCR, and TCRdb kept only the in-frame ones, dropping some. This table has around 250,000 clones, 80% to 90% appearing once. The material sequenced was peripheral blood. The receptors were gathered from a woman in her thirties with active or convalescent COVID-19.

The CDR3 DNA reads TGTGCCAGCAGCCCACAAAATTCACCCCTCCACTTT. It translates to CASSPQNSPLHF. The rearrangement joins TRBV7-8 to TRBJ1-6; D is unclear. Trimming left V 5 bases short and J 7 bases short, with 6 bases between. There are 12 residues in the CDR3. Germline CDR1 SGHVS, CDR2 FQNEAQ.

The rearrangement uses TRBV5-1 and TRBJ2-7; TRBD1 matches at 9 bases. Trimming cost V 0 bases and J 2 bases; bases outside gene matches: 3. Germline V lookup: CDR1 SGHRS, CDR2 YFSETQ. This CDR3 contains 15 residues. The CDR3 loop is CASSLGTGVAYEQYF. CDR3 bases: TGCGCCAGCAGCTTGGGGACAGGGGTCGCCTACGAGCAGTACTTC. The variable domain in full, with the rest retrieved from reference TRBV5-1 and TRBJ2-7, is KAGVTQTPRYLIKTRGQQVTLSCSPISGHRSVSWYQQTPGQGLQFLFEYFSETQRNKGNFPGRFSGRQFSNSRSEMNVSTLELGDSALYLCASSLGTGVAYEQYFGPGTRLTVT.

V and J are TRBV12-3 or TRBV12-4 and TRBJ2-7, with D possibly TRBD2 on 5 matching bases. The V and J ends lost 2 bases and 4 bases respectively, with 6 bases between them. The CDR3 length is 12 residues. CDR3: CASSLRRYEQYF. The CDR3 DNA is TGTGCCAGCAGTTTAAGGAGGTACGAGCAGTACTTC.

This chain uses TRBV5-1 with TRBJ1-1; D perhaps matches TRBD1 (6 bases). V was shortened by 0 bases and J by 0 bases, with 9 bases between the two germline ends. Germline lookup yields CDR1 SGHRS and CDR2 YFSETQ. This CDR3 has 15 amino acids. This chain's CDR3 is CASSLGGPVNTEAFF. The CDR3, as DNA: TGCGCCAGCAGCTTGGGGGGGCCAGTGAACACTGAAGCTTTCTTT.

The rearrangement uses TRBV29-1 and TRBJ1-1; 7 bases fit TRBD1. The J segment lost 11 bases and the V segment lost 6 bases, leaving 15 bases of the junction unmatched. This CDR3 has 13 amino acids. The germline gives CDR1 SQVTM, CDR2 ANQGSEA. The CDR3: CSVLRQGGSEAFF. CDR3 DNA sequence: TGCAGCGTCCTGAGACAGGGTGGTAGCGAGGCTTTCTTT.